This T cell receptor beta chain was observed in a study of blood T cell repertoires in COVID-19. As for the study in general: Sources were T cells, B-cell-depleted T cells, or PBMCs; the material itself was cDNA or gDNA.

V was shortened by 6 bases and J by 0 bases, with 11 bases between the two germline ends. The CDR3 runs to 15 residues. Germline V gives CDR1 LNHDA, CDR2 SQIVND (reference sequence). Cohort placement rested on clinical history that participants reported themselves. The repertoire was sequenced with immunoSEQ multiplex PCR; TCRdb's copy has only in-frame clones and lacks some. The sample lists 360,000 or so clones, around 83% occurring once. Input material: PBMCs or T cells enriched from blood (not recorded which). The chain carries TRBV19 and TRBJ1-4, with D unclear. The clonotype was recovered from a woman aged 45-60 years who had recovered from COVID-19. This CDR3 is CASRTRDSTNEKLFF. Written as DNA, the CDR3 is TGTGCCAGTAGGACCAGAGACTCAACTAATGAAAAACTGTTTTTT. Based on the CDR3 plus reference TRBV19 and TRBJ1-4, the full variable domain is DGGITQSPKYLFRKEGQNVTLSCEQNLNHDAMYWYRQDPGQGLRLIYYSQIVNDFQKGDIAEGYSVSREKKESFPLTVTSAQKNPTAFYLCASRTRDSTNEKLFFGSGTQLSVL.